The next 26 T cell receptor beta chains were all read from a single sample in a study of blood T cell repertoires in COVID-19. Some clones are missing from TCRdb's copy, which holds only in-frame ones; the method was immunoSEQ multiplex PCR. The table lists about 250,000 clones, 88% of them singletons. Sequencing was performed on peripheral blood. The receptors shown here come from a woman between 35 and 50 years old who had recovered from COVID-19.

CDR3 loop: CASSPILVRREGTDTQYF. DNA for the CDR3: TGTGCCAGCAGTCCAATCTTGGTCCGGCGGGAGGGCACAGATACGCAGTATTTT. This chain joins TRBV28 and TRBJ2-3; the match to TRBD2 covers 8 bases. V gave up 5 bases and J gave up 1 base; unmatched junction bases: 14. The CDR3 runs 18 residues. The V gene's germline CDR1 is MDHEN and CDR2 SYDVKM.

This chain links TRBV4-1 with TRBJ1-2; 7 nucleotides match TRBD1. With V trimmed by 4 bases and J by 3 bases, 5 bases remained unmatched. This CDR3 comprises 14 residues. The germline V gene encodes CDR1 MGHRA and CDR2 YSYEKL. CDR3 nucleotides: TGCGCCAGCAGCCTGACAGGGTCGGACTATGGCTACACCTTC. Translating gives CASSLTGSDYGYTF.

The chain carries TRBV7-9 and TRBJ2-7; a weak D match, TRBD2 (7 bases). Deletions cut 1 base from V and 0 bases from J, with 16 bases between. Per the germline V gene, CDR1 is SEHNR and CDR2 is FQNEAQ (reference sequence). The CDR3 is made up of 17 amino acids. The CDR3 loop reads CASSLGGLAVSSYEQYF. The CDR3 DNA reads TGTGCCAGCAGCTTAGGGGGGCTAGCGGTGTCCTCCTACGAGCAGTACTTC.

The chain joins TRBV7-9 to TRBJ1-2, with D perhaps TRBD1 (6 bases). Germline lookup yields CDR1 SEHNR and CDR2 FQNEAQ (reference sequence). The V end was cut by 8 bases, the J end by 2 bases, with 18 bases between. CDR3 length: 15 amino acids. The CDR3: CASGSVGHSNYGYTF. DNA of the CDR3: TGTGCCAGCGGATCGGTGGGACACAGCAACTATGGCTACACCTTC.

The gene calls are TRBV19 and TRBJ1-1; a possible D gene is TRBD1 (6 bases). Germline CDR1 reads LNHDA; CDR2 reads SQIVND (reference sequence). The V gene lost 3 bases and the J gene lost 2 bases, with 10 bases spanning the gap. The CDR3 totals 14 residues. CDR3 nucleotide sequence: TGTGCCAGTAGTATGGGGGCCAGCAACACTGAAGCTTTCTTT. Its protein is CASSMGASNTEAFF.

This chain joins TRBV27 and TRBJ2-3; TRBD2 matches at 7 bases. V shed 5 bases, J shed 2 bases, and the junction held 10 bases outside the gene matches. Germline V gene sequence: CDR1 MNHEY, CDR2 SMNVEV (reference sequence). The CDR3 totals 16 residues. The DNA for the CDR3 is TGTGCCAGCAGTCTCGCCAGCGGGGCCACCACAGATACGCAGTATTTT. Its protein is CASSLASGATTDTQYF.

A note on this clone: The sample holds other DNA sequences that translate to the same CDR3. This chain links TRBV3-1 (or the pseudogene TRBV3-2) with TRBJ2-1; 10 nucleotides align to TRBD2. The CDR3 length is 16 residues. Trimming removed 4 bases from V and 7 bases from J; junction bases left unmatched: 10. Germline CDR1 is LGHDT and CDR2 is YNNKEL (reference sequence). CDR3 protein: CASSPGLAGVGNEQFF. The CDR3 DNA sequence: TGTGCCAGCAGCCCCGGGCTAGCGGGGGTTGGGAATGAGCAGTTCTTC.

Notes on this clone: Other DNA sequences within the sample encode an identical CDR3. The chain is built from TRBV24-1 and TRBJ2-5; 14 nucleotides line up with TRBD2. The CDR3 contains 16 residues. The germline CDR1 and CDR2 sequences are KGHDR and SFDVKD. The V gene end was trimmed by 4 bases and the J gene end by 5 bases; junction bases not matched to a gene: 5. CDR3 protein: CATSDPGLAGGETQYF. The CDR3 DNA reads TGTGCCACCAGTGACCCCGGACTAGCGGGAGGTGAGACCCAGTACTTC.

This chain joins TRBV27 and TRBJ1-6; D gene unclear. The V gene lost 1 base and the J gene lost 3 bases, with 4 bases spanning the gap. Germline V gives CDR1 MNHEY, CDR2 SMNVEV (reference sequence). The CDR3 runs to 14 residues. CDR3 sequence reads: CASSLFLYNSPLHF. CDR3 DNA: TGTGCCAGCAGTTTATTCCTCTATAATTCACCCCTCCACTTT.

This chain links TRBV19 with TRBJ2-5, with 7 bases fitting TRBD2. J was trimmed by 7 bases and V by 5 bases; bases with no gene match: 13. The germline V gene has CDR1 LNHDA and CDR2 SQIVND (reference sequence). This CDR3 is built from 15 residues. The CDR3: CASSPTSGIVGTQYF. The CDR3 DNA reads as TGTGCCAGTAGTCCCACCAGCGGGATTGTCGGGACCCAGTACTTC.

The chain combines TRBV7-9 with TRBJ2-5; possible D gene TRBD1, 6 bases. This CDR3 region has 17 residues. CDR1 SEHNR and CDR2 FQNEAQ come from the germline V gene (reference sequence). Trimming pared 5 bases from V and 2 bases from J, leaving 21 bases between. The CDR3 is CASSLPGQLGPQETQYF. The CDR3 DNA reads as TGTGCCAGCAGCCTCCCCGGACAGCTGGGGCCACAAGAGACCCAGTACTTC. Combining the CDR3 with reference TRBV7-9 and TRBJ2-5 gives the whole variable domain DTGVSQNPRHKITKRGQNVTFRCDPISEHNRLYWYRQTLGQGPEFLTYFQNEAQLEKSRLLSDRFSAERPKGSFSTLEIQRTEQGDSAMYLCASSLPGQLGPQETQYFGPGTRLLVL.

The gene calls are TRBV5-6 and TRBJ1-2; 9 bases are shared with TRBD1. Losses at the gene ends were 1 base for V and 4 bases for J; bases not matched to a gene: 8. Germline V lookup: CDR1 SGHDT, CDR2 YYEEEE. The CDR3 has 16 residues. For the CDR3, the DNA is TGTGCCAGCAGCTTGCCGCCGGGACAGGGACCCTATGGCTACACCTTC. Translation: CASSLPPGQGPYGYTF.

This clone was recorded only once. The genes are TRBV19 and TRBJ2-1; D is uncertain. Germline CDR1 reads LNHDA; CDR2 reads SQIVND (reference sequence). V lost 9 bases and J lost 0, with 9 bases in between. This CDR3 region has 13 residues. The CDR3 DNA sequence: TGTGCCAGCCCGAGTAACTCCTACAATGAGCAGTTCTTC. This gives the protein CASPSNSYNEQFF.

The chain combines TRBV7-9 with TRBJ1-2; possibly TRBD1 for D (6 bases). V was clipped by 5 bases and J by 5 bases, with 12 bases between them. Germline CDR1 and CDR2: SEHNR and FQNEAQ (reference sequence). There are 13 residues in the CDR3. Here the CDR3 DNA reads TGTGCCAGCAGCCCGGACAGCGTTTATGGCTACACCTTC. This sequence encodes CASSPDSVYGYTF.

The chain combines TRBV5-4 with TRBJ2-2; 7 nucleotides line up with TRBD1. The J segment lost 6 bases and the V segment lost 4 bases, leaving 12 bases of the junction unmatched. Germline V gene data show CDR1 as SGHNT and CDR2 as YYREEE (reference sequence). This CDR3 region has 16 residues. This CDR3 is CASSRPGQQRAGELFF. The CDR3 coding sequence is TGTGCCAGCAGCCGACCGGGACAGCAGAGGGCCGGGGAGCTGTTTTTT.

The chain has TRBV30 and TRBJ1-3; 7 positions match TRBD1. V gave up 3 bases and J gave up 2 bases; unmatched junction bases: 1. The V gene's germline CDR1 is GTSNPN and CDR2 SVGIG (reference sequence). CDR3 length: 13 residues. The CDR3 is CAWRRGPGNTIYF. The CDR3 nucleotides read TGTGCCTGGAGGAGGGGGCCTGGAAACACCATATATTTT. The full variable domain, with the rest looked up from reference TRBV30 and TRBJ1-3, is SQTIHQWPATLVQPVGSPLSLECTVEGTSNPNLYWYRQAAGRGLQLLFYSVGIGQISSEVPQNLSASRPQDRQFILSSKKLLLSDSGFYLCAWRRGPGNTIYFGEGSWLTVV.

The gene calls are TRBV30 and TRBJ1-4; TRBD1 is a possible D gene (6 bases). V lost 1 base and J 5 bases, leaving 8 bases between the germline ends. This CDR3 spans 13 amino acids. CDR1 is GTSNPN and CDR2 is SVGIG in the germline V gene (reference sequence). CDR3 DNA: TGTGCCTGGAGTGGGCAGGGGAATGAAAAACTGTTTTTT. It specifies CAWSGQGNEKLFF.

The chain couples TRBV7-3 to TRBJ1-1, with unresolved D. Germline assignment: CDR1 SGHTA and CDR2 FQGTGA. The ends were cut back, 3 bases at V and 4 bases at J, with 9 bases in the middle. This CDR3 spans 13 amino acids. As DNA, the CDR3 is TGTGCCAGCAGCTTGGGGAGTCCCACTGAAGCTTTCTTT. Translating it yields CASSLGSPTEAFF.

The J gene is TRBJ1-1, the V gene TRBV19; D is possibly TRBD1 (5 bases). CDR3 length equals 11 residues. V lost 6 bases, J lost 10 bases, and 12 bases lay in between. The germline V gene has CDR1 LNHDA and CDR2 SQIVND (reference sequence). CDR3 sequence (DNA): TGTGCCAGTAGGTTGGGGCCCGGAGCTTTCTTT. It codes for CASRLGPGAFF.

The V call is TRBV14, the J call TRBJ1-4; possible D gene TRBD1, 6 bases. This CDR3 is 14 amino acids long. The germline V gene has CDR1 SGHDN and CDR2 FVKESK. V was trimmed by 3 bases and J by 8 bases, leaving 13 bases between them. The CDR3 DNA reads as TGTGCCAGCAGCCAGGGGGGGGCCGGGGAAAAACTGTTTTTT. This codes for CASSQGGAGEKLFF. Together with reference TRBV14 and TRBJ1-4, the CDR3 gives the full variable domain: EAGVTQFPSHSVIEKGQTVTLRCDPISGHDNLYWYRRVMGKEIKFLLHFVKESKQDESGMPNNRFLAERTGGTYSTLKVQPAELEDSGVYFCASSQGGAGEKLFFGSGTQLSVL.

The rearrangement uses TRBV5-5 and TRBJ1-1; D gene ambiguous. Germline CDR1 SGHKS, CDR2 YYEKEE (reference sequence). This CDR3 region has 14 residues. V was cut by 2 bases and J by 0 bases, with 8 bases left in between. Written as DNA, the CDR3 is TGTGCCAGCAGCTTTACGGAGATGAACACTGAAGCTTTCTTT. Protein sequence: CASSFTEMNTEAFF.

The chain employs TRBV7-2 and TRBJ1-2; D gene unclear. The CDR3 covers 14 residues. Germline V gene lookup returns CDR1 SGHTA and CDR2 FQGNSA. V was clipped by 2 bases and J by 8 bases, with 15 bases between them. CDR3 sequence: CASSLPAGTGGYTF. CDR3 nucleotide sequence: TGTGCCAGCAGCTTACCCGCAGGAACCGGCGGCTACACCTTC.

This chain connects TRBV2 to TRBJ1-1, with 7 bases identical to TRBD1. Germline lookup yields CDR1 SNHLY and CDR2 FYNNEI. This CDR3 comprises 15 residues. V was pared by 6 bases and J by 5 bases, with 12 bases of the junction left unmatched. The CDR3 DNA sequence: TGTGCCAGCAGCTCCCCACCACAGGGGCGGACTGAAGCTTTCTTT. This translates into CASSSPPQGRTEAFF.

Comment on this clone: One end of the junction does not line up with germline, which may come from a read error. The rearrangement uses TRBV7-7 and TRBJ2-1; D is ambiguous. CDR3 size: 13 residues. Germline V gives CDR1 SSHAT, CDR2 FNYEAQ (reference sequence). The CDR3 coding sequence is TGTGCTAGCAGCTTACCCGACTCGAATGAGCAGTTCTTC. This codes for CASSLPDSNEQFF.

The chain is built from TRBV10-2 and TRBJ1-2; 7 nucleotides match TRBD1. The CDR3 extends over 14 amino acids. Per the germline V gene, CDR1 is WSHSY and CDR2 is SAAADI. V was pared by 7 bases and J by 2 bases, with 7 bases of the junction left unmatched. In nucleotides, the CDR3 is TGCGCCAGCACCACCCCGGACAGGAACTATGGCTACACCTTC. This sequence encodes CASTTPDRNYGYTF.

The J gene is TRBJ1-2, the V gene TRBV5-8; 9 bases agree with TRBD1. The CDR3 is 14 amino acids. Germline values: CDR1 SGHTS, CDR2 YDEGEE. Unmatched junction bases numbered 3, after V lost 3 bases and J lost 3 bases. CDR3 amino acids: CASSSRTGDYGYTF. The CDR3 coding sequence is TGTGCCAGCAGCTCGCGGACAGGGGACTATGGCTACACCTTC.